This T cell receptor (beta chain) was obtained from a study of CD8 T cells in Susac syndrome (dated 2019 in TCRdb). For context, the study as a whole: The study used repertoire sequencing to test whether antigen drove CD8+ T cell activation and differentiation in Susac syndrome. Study-wide conclusions, independent of this receptor: The number of individuals in the TCR sequencing and HLA analysis was recognized as being relatively small.

RNA was extracted using the RNeasy kit, and roughly 0.45 to 1 microgram was reverse transcribed with random hexamers. The immunoSEQ multiplex PCR assay, which covers 54 Vbeta and 13 Jbeta segments, was used to amplify TCR beta CDR3 regions. Bias from PCR amplification was corrected by using a synthetic template baseline for primer optimization and for computational correction. The study's processing was this. Reads were annotated to V, D and J genes per IMGT and analyzed with immunoSEQ Analyzer, keeping only productive sequences. Clonality was calculated as one minus the Shannon entropy normalized by log2 of the number of productive unique sequences. For each patient and control, public and private clones were evaluated among the 100 most prevalent clones. Susac-specific clones were defined as absent from healthy and MS cohorts, 850 to 1,300 published viral clones and other ImmuneACCESS disease sequences. TCRdb reanalyzed the raw reads on its own, using fastp at Q25 for trimming and MiXCR for clone calling, and kept in-frame beta chains. Each CDR3 protein appears once, grouped with its most common genes and DNA. Clone size and V and J calls follow TCRdb, not the original study. The sample table holds over 100,000 distinct CDR3 sequences, of which roughly 91% were seen once. The ten most abundant clones make up around 0.14% of the sample.

On this clonotype itself: Its antigen remains undetermined. No clone much larger than this one lies a single base away; base qualities are absent.

Peripheral blood CD8+ and CD4+ T cells from healthy donors, Susac syndrome patients and multiple sclerosis patients were profiled using high-throughput TCR beta sequencing. The healthy donors served as controls matched for age and sex. Bulk CD8+ and CD4+ T cells were purified by magnetic negative isolation, while CD8+ TEMRA cells were enriched using FACS. Blood was drawn into EDTA tubes, processed within 24 hours, and PBMCs were isolated by density gradient centrifugation. PBMCs intended for TCR sequencing were frozen in liquid nitrogen and were later thawed in a 37 degrees C water bath. The sorted or isolated CD4+, CD8+ and CD8+ TEMRA cells had a purity of 90% or higher. V is pruned by 6 bases and J by 4 bases, leaving 8 bases of the junction without a gene match. From its cysteine to its phenylalanine, the CDR3 spans 14 amino acids. The entry retains the CDR3 DNA only, 42 bases that are in frame from base 1. Via the germline V gene (reference sequence), CDR1 is DFQATT and CDR2 SNEGSKA.

The chain joins TRBV20-1 to TRBJ2-7, and 11 junctional nucleotides match TRBD1. This TCR was recovered from a human donor in good health. Sequencing was carried out using CD4+ T cells from PBMCs. Read as DNA, the sequence is TGCAGTGCCCCTAGGACAGGGGGCAAATACGAGCAGTACTTC. Its translation is CSAPRTGGKYEQYF.